Listed below are T cell receptor beta chains from one sample, sequenced in a study of CD8+ T cells in alopecia areata. TCRdb keeps only in-frame clones here, not all; method: immunoSEQ multiplex PCR. The sample yields 110,000 to 150,000 clones, about 60% seen once. The sample in question was CD4+ T cells sorted from blood, obtained at week 0. Receptors were obtained from a human donor with alopecia areata. CDR3s include the opening cysteine and the closing phenylalanine or tryptophan. The order of the fields is V gene, clone size, J gene, D gene, CDR3 protein, CDR3 DNA. The D gene is left open where the match is weak. The size entry is marked missing in some rows and otherwise reads once, few, many or a size class.

TRBV5-6	.	TRBJ1-5	TRBD1	CASSSDRGYSNQPQHF	TGTGCCAGCAGCTCCGACAGGGGATATAGCAATCAGCCCCAGCATTTT
TRBV30	.	TRBJ1-5	.	CAWSASENQPQHF	TGTGCCTGGAGCGCCAGCGAAAATCAGCCCCAGCATTTT
TRBV6-5	.	TRBJ1-2	.	CASARANYGYTF	TGTGCCAGCGCCAGAGCTAACTATGGCTACACCTTC
TRBV5-6	.	TRBJ1-5	.	CASSYGGGGNQPQHF	TGTGCCAGCAGCTATGGGGGAGGGGGCAATCAGCCCCAGCATTTT
TRBV9	once	TRBJ2-1	TRBD1	CASSVAGTGYNEQFF	TGTGCCAGCAGCGTAGCTGGGACAGGCTACAATGAGCAGTTCTTC
TRBV7-2	few	TRBJ1-5	.	CASNRGSGNQPQHF	TGTGCCAGCAATAGGGGGTCGGGCAATCAGCCCCAGCATTTT
TRBV4-2	.	TRBJ2-1	.	CASSQKGSGAGNEQFF	TGTGCCAGCAGCCAGAAGGGATCCGGGGCGGGGAATGAGCAGTTCTTC
TRBV30	.	TRBJ1-1	.	CAWNGDMNTEAFF	TGTGCCTGGAACGGGGACATGAACACTGAAGCTTTCTTT
TRBV10-3	.	TRBJ1-6	.	CAISEVGSSPLHF	TGTGCCATCAGTGAGGTCGGTAGTTCACCCCTCCACTTT
TRBV5-1	few	TRBJ1-1	TRBD1	CASSFTGVGTEAFF	TGCGCCAGCAGCTTTACAGGGGTTGGGACTGAAGCTTTCTTT
TRBV2	few	TRBJ1-2	TRBD1	CASSEVGTGGGYTF	TGTGCCAGCAGTGAAGTTGGGACAGGGGGTGGCTACACCTTC
TRBV30	.	TRBJ2-1	.	CAWKGAPDNEQFF	TGTGCCTGGAAAGGTGCACCCGACAATGAGCAGTTCTTC
TRBV28	.	TRBJ2-5	.	CASSSGYQETQYF	TGTGCCAGCAGCTCCGGGTACCAAGAGACCCAGTACTTC
TRBV29-1	few	TRBJ2-5	.	CSVVGQGETQYF	TGCAGCGTTGTAGGCCAGGGGGAGACCCAGTACTTC
TRBV6-5	.	TRBJ1-1	TRBD1	CASRSTGGTEAFF	TGTGCCAGCAGGAGCACAGGGGGCACTGAAGCTTTCTTT
TRBV29-1	few	TRBJ2-4	.	CSVGTAAKNIQYF	TGCAGCGTTGGGACAGCAGCCAAAAACATTCAGTACTTC
TRBV29-1	.	TRBJ2-1	TRBD2	CSAGTTKAYNEQFF	TGCAGCGCAGGGACTACCAAAGCCTACAATGAGCAGTTCTTC
TRBV7-9	.	TRBJ1-4	.	CASHEWGSGEKLFF	TGTGCCAGCCATGAATGGGGAAGCGGTGAAAAACTGTTTTTT
TRBV30	.	TRBJ1-5	TRBD1	CAWSAGTGGQPQHF	TGTGCCTGGAGTGCCGGGACAGGGGGTCAGCCCCAGCATTTT
TRBV15	few	TRBJ1-2	TRBD1	CATSGGQGYGYTF	TGTGCCACCAGCGGGGGACAGGGATATGGCTACACCTTC
TRBV29-1	.	TRBJ2-2	.	CSVESESNTGELFF	TGCAGCGTTGAGTCCGAGTCGAACACCGGGGAGCTGTTTTTT
TRBV7-9	.	TRBJ1-2	.	CASRPNSDGYTF	TGTGCCAGCCGGCCCAACTCAGATGGCTACACCTTC
TRBV25-1	.	TRBJ2-1	.	CASSVNREEQFF	TGTGCCAGCAGCGTCAACAGGGAGGAGCAGTTCTTC
TRBV2	.	TRBJ2-2	.	CASWRDFNTGELFF	TGTGCCAGCTGGCGGGACTTTAACACCGGGGAGCTGTTTTTT